This T cell receptor beta chain was captured by sequencing in a study of blood T cell repertoires in COVID-19. As for the study in general: PBMCs, B-cell-depleted T cells, or T cells provided the cDNA or gDNA that made up the material.

Some clones are missing from TCRdb's copy, which holds only in-frame ones; the method was immunoSEQ multiplex PCR. The table lists approximately 70,000 clones, about 80% of them singletons. This receptor was obtained from a woman aged 70-85 years with acute or convalescent COVID-19. The sequenced material came from peripheral blood.

For the CDR3, the DNA is TGTGCCAGCAGCCCGGACAGGGTGGGTGAGCAGTACTTC. It encodes CASSPDRVGEQYF. The V and J genes are TRBV12-3 or TRBV12-4 and TRBJ2-7, with 8 nucleotides matching TRBD1. This CDR3 has 13 residues. Trimming took 6 bases from V and 7 from J; bases not matched to a gene: 8.